This T cell receptor beta chain was recorded in a study of PD-1 blockade in classical Hodgkin lymphoma. Relapse was seen in all patients after autologous stem cell transplantation, and brentuximab vedotin exposure was variable. Germline CDR1 SGHRS, CDR2 YFSETQ. With 4 bases removed from V and 15 bases from J, the gap between germline ends came to 20 bases. The CDR3 is made up of 13 amino acids. Clones were sequenced by immunoSEQ multiplex PCR, and TCRdb holds only the in-frame ones, with some missing. The sample has around 70,000 clones, 71% seen once; the top ten hold approximately 9.9%. J is TRBJ2-1 and V is TRBV5-1; a weak D match, TRBD2 (5 bases). The clonotype originates from a human donor with classical Hodgkin lymphoma. Sequencing used peripheral blood mononuclear cells (PBMCs), obtained before the second cycle of nivolumab. CDR3 region: CASSRDSLEWPFF. Written as DNA, the CDR3 is TGCGCCAGCAGCCGGGATTCCCTCGAATGGCCGTTCTTC.